This TCR beta chain was documented in a study of early T cells in non-severe SARS-CoV-2 infection. Looked up from germline, CDR1 is SGHRS and CDR2 is YFSETQ. The CDR3 is 15 residues long. V lost 8 bases to trimming and J lost 4 bases; unmatched junction nucleotides: 10. TCRdb reanalysed the 5' RACE reads using MiXCR and keeps one entry per CDR3 protein. This sample has about 44,000 distinct CDR3 sequences, with approximately 22% found just once. This clonotype was found many times. This sequence was found in an adult who was a healthcare worker with PCR-confirmed SARS-CoV-2 infection or an uninfected control (not recorded which). The starting material was whole blood, obtained at baseline. The chain combines TRBV5-1 with TRBJ2-3, with 10 bases identical to TRBD2. This CDR3 is CASKPGLASPDTQYF. CDR3 DNA: TGCGCCAGTAAACCGGGACTAGCGTCCCCAGATACGCAGTATTTT.